Shown below are 7 T cell receptor beta chains from a single sample sequenced in a study of blood T cell repertoires in COVID-19. Only in-frame clones appear in the TCRdb table, and some are missing; sequencing was by immunoSEQ multiplex PCR. Of about 59,000 clones detected, around 90% appear once; the ten largest clones hold 15% to 20%. Sequencing input: peripheral blood. The receptors here all came from a man of 80 years or more with acute or convalescent COVID-19.

This sequence joins TRBV28 and TRBJ1-2; possibly TRBD1 for D (5 bases). The germline V and J ends were trimmed by 3 bases and 8 bases, with 13 bases remaining between them. Germline CDR1 and CDR2: MDHEN and SYDVKM. This CDR3 is built from 13 residues. DNA for the CDR3: TGTGCCAGCAGTTTGGGGCCCGGGCGCGGCTACACCTTC. This sequence encodes CASSLGPGRGYTF.

The CDR3 reads CASTQGRRRAYGYTF. The CDR3 DNA reads TGTGCCAGCACTCAAGGGCGGAGGAGGGCGTATGGCTACACCTTC. V and J are TRBV13 and TRBJ1-2; D unresolved. V was shortened by 7 bases and J by 5 bases, with 20 bases between the two germline ends. The CDR3 totals 15 residues. Germline CDR1 is PRHDT and CDR2 is FYEKMQ (reference sequence).

The CDR3 DNA is TGTGCCAGCAGACTCCGGGACGTCGGGACTGAGGAGCAGTACTTC. The encoded protein is CASRLRDVGTEEQYF. The rearrangement links TRBV27 to TRBJ2-7, with D possibly TRBD2 on 6 matching bases. Germline lookup yields CDR1 MNHEY and CDR2 SMNVEV (reference sequence). The V end was cut by 6 bases, the J end by 7 bases, with 22 bases between. The CDR3 extends over 15 amino acids.

The chain is built from TRBV21-1 and TRBJ2-2; TRBD1, the table's D call, was not compared with the DNA. TRBV21-1 is flagged as a pseudogene. CDR3 size: 15 residues. CDR3 residues: CASVPDRVPTGELFF. The CDR3 DNA follows: TGTGCCAGCGTTCCTGACAGGGTGCCGACCGGGGAGCTGTTTTTT.

The chain recombines TRBV28 with TRBJ1-1; no definite D call. V gave up 0 bases and J gave up 1 base, with 6 bases separating them. The V gene's germline CDR1 is MDHEN and CDR2 SYDVKM. This CDR3 has 14 residues. DNA of the CDR3: TGTGCCAGCAGTTTATGGGGAGGGAACACTGAAGCTTTCTTT. This encodes CASSLWGGNTEAFF.

The gene calls are TRBV19 and TRBJ2-5; TRBD2 matches at 7 bases. With 4 bases clipped from V and 4 bases from J, the junction kept 12 bases outside the gene matches. This CDR3 has 16 residues. Germline loops: CDR1 LNHDA, CDR2 SQIVND (reference sequence). The CDR3 DNA reads as TGTGCCAGTAGTAATGGAAGAGGACTAGTTTCAGAGACCCAGTACTTC. Protein sequence: CASSNGRGLVSETQYF. The full variable domain, in which reference TRBV19 and TRBJ2-5 provide the parts outside the CDR3, is DGGITQSPKYLFRKEGQNVTLSCEQNLNHDAMYWYRQDPGQGLRLIYYSQIVNDFQKGDIAEGYSVSREKKESFPLTVTSAQKNPTAFYLCASSNGRGLVSETQYFGPGTRLLVL.

The chain recombines TRBV3-1 (or the pseudogene TRBV3-2) with TRBJ2-1; maybe TRBD2 (6 bases). In germline, CDR1 is LGHDT, CDR2 YNNKEL (reference sequence). The CDR3 has 17 amino acids. V lost 2 bases, J lost 6 bases, and 20 bases lay in between. The chain's CDR3 is CASSQQGLVISGNEQFF. CDR3 DNA: TGTGCCAGCAGCCAACAGGGACTGGTCATTTCGGGCAATGAGCAGTTCTTC.